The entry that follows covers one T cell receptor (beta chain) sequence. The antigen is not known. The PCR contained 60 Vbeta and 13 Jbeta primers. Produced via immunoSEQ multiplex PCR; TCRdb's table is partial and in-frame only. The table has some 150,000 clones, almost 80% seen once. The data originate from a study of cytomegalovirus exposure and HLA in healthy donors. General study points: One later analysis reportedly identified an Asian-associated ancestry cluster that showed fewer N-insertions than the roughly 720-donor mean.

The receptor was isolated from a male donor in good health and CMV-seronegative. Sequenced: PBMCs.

The CDR3, as DNA: TGTGCCAGCTCACCGGGACAGCGCTGGAACTATGGCTACACCTTC. It encodes CASSPGQRWNYGYTF. The rearrangement joins TRBV18 to TRBJ1-2; 7 bases line up with TRBD1. This CDR3 is 15 amino acids long. Per germline, CDR1 KGHSH and CDR2 LQKENI. The V segment lost 3 bases and the J segment 2 bases; nucleotides outside the gene matches: 6.